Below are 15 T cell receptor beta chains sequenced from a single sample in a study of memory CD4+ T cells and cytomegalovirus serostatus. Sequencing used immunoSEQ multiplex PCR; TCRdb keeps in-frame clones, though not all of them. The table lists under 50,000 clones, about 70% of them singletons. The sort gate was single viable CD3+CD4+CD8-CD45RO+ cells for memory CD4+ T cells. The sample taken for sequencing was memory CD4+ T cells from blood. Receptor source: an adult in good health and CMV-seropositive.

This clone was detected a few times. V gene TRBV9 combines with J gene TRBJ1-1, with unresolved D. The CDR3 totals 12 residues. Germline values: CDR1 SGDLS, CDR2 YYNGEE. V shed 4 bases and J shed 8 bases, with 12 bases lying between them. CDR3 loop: CASSTHGEEAFF. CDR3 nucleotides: TGTGCCAGCAGCACTCATGGAGAGGAAGCTTTCTTT.

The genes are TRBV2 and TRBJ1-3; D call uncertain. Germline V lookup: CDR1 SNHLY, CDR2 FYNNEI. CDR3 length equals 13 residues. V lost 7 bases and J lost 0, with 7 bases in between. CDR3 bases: TGTGCCAGCAAAACAGACTCTGGAAACACCATATATTTT. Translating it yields CASKTDSGNTIYF. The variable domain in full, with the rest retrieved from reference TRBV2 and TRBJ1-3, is EPEVTQTPSHQVTQMGQEVILRCVPISNHLYFYWYRQILGQKVEFLVSFYNNEISEKSEIFDDQFSVERPDGSNFTLKIRSTKLEDSAMYFCASKTDSGNTIYFGEGSWLTVV.

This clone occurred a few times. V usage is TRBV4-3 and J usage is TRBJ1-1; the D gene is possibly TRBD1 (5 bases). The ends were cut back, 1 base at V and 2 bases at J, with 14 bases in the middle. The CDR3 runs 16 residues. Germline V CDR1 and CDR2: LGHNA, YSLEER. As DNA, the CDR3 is TGCGCCAGCAGCCAAGGGGGGTCGCGTTTCAACACTGAAGCTTTCTTT. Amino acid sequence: CASSQGGSRFNTEAFF.

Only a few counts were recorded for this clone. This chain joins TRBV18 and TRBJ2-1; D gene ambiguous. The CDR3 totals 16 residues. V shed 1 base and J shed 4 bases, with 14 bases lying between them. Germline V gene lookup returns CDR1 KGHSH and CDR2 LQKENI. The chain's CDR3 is CASSPLLDSQYNEQFF. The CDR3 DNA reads TGTGCCAGCTCACCACTTCTCGACTCACAGTACAATGAGCAGTTCTTC.

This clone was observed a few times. CDR3 sequence (DNA): TGTGCCAGCAGAGCTCAGGGGGAAAAGGGTGAAGCTTTCTTT. Its protein product is CASRAQGEKGEAFF. V usage is TRBV5-6 and J usage is TRBJ1-1, with TRBD1 matching over 7 bases. This CDR3 comprises 14 residues. Looked up from germline, CDR1 is SGHDT and CDR2 is YYEEEE. V lost 5 bases, J lost 7 bases, and 11 bases stayed unmatched.

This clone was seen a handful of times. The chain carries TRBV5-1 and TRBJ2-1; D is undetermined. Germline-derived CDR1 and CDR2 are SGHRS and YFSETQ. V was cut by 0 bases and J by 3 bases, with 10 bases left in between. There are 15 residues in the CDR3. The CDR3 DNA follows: TGCGCCAGCAGCTTGGCCATAGACCGCTACAATGAGCAGTTCTTC. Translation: CASSLAIDRYNEQFF.

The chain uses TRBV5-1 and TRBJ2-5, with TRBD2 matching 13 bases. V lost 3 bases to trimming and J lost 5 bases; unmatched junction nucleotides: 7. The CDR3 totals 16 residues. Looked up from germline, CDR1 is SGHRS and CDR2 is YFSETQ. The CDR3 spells CASSSTPGLAGETQYF. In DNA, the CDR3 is TGCGCCAGCAGCTCAACACCGGGACTAGCGGGGGAGACCCAGTACTTC.

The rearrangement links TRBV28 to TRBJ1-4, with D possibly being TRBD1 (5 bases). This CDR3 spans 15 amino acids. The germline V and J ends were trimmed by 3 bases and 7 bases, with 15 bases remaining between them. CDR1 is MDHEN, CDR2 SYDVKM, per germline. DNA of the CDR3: TGTGCCAGCAGTTTGGGGGTCTCCGGCGGTGAAAAACTGTTTTTT. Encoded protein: CASSLGVSGGEKLFF.

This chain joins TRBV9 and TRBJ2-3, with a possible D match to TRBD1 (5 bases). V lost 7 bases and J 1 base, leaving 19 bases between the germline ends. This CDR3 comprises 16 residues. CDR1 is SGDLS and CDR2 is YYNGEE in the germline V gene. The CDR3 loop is CASGASGIKGTDTQYF. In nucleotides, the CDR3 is TGTGCCAGCGGGGCTAGTGGCATCAAGGGCACAGATACGCAGTATTTT. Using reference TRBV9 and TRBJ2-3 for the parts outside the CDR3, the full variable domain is DSGVTQTPKHLITATGQRVTLRCSPRSGDLSVYWYQQSLDQGLQFLIQYYNGEERAKGNILERFSAQQFPDLHSELNLSSLELGDSALYFCASGASGIKGTDTQYFGPGTRLTVL.

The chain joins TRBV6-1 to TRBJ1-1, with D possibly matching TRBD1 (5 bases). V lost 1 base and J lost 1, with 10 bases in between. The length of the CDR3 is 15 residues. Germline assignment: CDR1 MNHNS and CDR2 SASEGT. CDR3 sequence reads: CASSEVLQANTEAFF. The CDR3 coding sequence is TGTGCCAGCAGTGAAGTCTTACAGGCGAACACTGAAGCTTTCTTT.

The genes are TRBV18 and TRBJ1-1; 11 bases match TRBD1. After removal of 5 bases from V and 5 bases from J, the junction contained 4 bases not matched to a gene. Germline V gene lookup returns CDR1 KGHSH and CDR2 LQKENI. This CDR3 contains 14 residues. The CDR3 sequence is CASSGQGAWTEAFF. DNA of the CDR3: TGTGCCAGCTCAGGACAGGGGGCATGGACTGAAGCTTTCTTT.

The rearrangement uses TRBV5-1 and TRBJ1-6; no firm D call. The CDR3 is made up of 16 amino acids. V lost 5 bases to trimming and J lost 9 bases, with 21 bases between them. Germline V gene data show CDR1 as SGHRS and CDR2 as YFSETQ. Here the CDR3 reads CASSPRGDPGGSPLHF. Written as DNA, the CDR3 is TGCGCCAGCAGTCCCAGAGGTGACCCCGGAGGTTCACCCCTCCACTTT.

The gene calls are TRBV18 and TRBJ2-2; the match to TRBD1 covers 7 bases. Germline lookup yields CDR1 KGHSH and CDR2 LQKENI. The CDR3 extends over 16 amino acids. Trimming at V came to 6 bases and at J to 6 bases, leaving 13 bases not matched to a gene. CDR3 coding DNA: TGTGCCAGCTCTCCCCATCCTGACAGGGCGGCCGGGGAGCTGTTTTTT. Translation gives CASSPHPDRAAGELFF.

The CDR3 nucleotides are TGTGCCAGCAGCCAAGACTGGGACGGAACCTCCGTCTCTGGGGCCAACGTCCTGACTTTC. This translates into CASSQDWDGTSVSGANVLTF. The chain is built from TRBV4-2 and TRBJ2-6; D tentatively fits TRBD1 or TRBD2 (5 bases each). CDR1 is LGHNA, CDR2 YNFKEQ, per germline. V shed 0 bases and J shed 0 bases, with 18 bases lying between them. The CDR3 is 20 residues long.

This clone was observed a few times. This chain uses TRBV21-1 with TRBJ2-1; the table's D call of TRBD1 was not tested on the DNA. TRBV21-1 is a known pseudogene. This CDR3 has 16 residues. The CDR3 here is CASKSQEQWSYNEQFF. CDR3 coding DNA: TGTGCCAGCAAATCTCAGGAACAGTGGTCCTACAATGAGCAGTTCTTC.